This T cell receptor (beta chain) was identified in a study of T cells in Graves' hyperthyroidism and ophthalmopathy. Study-level results: In blood, most of the thyroid clonotypes expanded above 0.001 were also present. Ophthalmopathy, as predicted by the model, came a median roughly 6.8 months after the prediction.

Amplification of TCR beta CDR3 regions used RNA as the template. Researchers ran a first-round RT-PCR on the TCR CDR3 using the HTBI primer set. TCRdb re-called the multiplex PCR reads through MiXCR, storing one row per CDR3 protein. This sample has over 300,000 distinct CDR3 sequences, with roughly 15% found just once. A Clinical Activity Score of at least 3, a NOSPECS grade of at least 4 and a duration under 3 months were recorded in the ophthalmopathy patients. It was uncontrolled infection, other autoimmune disease, pregnancy or lactation that excluded patients. In this sample, this clonotype turned up a few times. Its matching antigen is unknown. A much larger clone is a single base away; this may be a read error. Deletions cut 6 bases from V and 2 bases from J, with 16 bases between. The CDR3 contains 14 residues. The V gene's germline CDR1 is SQVTM and CDR2 ANQGSEA.

The receptor was derived from a woman in her thirties or forties with Graves' ophthalmopathy. Input material: blood. This rearrangement joins TRBV29-1 to TRBJ1-1, with D unresolved. CDR3 DNA sequence: TGCAGCGTCGCGGTAAACCCGATAAACACTGAAGCTTTCTTT. This gives the protein CSVAVNPINTEAFF. Combining the CDR3 with reference TRBV29-1 and TRBJ1-1 gives the whole variable domain SAVISQKPSRDICQRGTSLTIQCQVDSQVTMMFWYRQQPGQSLTLIATANQGSEATYESGFVIDKFPISRPNLTFSTLTVSNMSPEDSSIYLCSVAVNPINTEAFFGQGTRLTVV.